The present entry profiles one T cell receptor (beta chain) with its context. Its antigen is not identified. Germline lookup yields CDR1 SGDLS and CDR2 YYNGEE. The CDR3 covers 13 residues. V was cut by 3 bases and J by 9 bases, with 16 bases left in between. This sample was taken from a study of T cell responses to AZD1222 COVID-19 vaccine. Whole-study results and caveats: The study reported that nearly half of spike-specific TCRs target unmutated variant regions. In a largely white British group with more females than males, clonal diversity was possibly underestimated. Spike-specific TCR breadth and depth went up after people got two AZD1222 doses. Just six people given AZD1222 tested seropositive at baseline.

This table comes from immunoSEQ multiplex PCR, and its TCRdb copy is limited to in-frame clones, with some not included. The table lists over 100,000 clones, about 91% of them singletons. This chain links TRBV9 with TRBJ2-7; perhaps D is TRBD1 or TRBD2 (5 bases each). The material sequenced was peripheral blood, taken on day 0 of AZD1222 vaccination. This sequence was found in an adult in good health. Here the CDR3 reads CASSGSLDSGQYF. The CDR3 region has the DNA TGTGCCAGCAGCGGGAGCCTTGACAGCGGGCAGTACTTC.